A single sample is the source of the 17 T cell receptor beta chains below, sequenced in a study of blood T cell repertoires in COVID-19. Measured with immunoSEQ multiplex PCR; TCRdb has only the in-frame clones, and not every one. The table records some 200,000 clones, 82% of them present only once. The material sequenced was PBMCs or T cells enriched from blood (not recorded which). These receptors originate from a woman in her sixties with acute COVID-19.

V gene TRBV14 combines with J gene TRBJ2-7; the match to TRBD2 covers 9 bases. Trimming at V came to 3 bases and at J to 0 bases, leaving 9 bases not matched to a gene. CDR1 SGHDN and CDR2 FVKESK come from the germline V gene. There are 17 residues in the CDR3. The CDR3 protein is CASSHQIAGADSYEQYF. The CDR3 DNA is TGTGCCAGCAGCCACCAAATAGCGGGAGCGGACTCCTACGAGCAGTACTTC.

CDR3 bases: TGTGCCAGCAGTATAATAGGACAGCTTCATCAGCCCCAGCATTTT. The encoded protein is CASSIIGQLHQPQHF. The rearrangement joins TRBV2 to TRBJ1-5; D is possibly TRBD1 (6 bases). The V end was cut by 5 bases, the J end by 5 bases, with 16 bases between. This CDR3 region has 15 residues. CDR1 is SNHLY, CDR2 FYNNEI, per germline.

The chain recombines TRBV5-1 with TRBJ1-6, with D tentatively TRBD1 (6 bases). The CDR3 is 13 residues long. V gave up 5 bases and J gave up 11 bases, with 14 bases separating them. The germline gives CDR1 SGHRS, CDR2 YFSETQ. In DNA, the CDR3 is TGCGCCAGCAGTTCTCAGACAGGACCACCCCTCCACTTT. Its protein is CASSSQTGPPLHF. The variable domain in full, completed from reference TRBV5-1 and TRBJ1-6, reads KAGVTQTPRYLIKTRGQQVTLSCSPISGHRSVSWYQQTPGQGLQFLFEYFSETQRNKGNFPGRFSGRQFSNSRSEMNVSTLELGDSALYLCASSSQTGPPLHFGNGTRLTVT.

The V gene is TRBV27, the J gene TRBJ2-1, with D maybe TRBD1 (5 bases). The CDR3 contains 17 residues. Germline loops: CDR1 MNHEY, CDR2 SMNVEV (reference sequence). V was pared by 5 bases and J by 0 bases, with 17 bases between. The CDR3 reads CASSPYPGHRSYNEQFF. In nucleotides, the CDR3 is TGTGCCAGCAGTCCTTATCCCGGACACCGCTCCTACAATGAGCAGTTCTTC.

The rearrangement links TRBV29-1 to TRBJ1-2, with 7 bases matching TRBD1. J was trimmed by 0 bases and V by 3 bases; bases with no gene match: 1. In germline, CDR1 is SQVTM, CDR2 ANQGSEA. The length of the CDR3 is 13 residues. This chain's CDR3 is CSVDRGSNYGYTF. As DNA, the CDR3 is TGCAGCGTTGACAGGGGGTCTAACTATGGCTACACCTTC.

This clone was recorded once. The chain combines TRBV10-3 with TRBJ2-7; D is possibly TRBD2 (6 bases). The V and J ends lost 6 bases and 6 bases respectively, with 21 bases between them. The CDR3 contains 15 residues. Germline V gene sequence: CDR1 ENHRY, CDR2 SYGVKD. The CDR3 loop reads CAIRSGRGGLGEQYF. CDR3 nucleotide sequence: TGTGCCATCAGATCCGGCCGGGGAGGATTAGGCGAGCAGTACTTC.

The chain combines TRBV10-2 with TRBJ1-3; D is perhaps TRBD1 (5 bases). CDR1 is WSHSY and CDR2 is SAAADI in the germline V gene. The ends were cut back, 7 bases at V and 0 bases at J, with 16 bases in the middle. The CDR3 sequence is 16 residues long. Here the CDR3 reads CASKETGAFSGNTIYF. CDR3 DNA sequence: TGCGCCAGCAAAGAAACAGGAGCTTTCTCTGGAAACACCATATATTTT.

The V call is TRBV7-9, the J call TRBJ1-1; D call uncertain. Germline values: CDR1 SEHNR, CDR2 FQNEAQ (reference sequence). The CDR3 contains 13 residues. Trimming left V 3 bases short and J 3 bases short, with 8 bases between. The CDR3: CASSFGRDTEAFF. The CDR3 DNA follows: TGTGCCAGCAGCTTCGGTCGGGACACTGAAGCTTTCTTT.

The chain has TRBV7-6 and TRBJ1-1, with 9 bases identical to TRBD1. The CDR3 has 14 amino acids. The V segment lost 5 bases and the J segment 4 bases; nucleotides outside the gene matches: 5. CDR1 is SGHVS and CDR2 is FNYEAQ in the germline V gene. The CDR3 DNA reads TGTGCCAGCAGCCCCCCGGGACAGGGCACTGAAGCTTTCTTT. Protein product: CASSPPGQGTEAFF.

The rearrangement joins TRBV6-5 to TRBJ2-7, with 12 nucleotides matching TRBD2. The ends lost 6 bases at V and 1 base at J; junction bases unmatched: 1. Germline CDR1 and CDR2: MNHEY and SVGAGI. This CDR3 spans 14 amino acids. Here the CDR3 reads CASRTSGGSYEQYF. CDR3 DNA: TGTGCCAGCAGAACTAGCGGGGGGTCCTACGAGCAGTACTTC.

This clone has only a few counts. This chain joins TRBV5-5 and TRBJ1-3; TRBD1 agrees at 8 bases. The CDR3 covers 15 residues. CDR1 is SGHKS, CDR2 YYEKEE, per germline (reference sequence). V was clipped by 4 bases and J by 1 base; unmatched bases: 4. The CDR3 loop is CASSPGQGSGNTIYF. The DNA for the CDR3 is TGTGCCAGCAGCCCCGGACAGGGATCTGGAAACACCATATATTTT.

The chain couples TRBV12-3 or TRBV12-4 to TRBJ1-3, with D hard to call. The V gene lost 5 bases and the J gene lost 3 bases, with 8 bases spanning the gap. The CDR3 runs to 13 residues. In DNA, the CDR3 is TGTGCCAGCAGTCCCCAGTATGGAAACACCATATATTTT. Translation gives CASSPQYGNTIYF.

The chain combines TRBV7-2 with TRBJ2-1, with D unresolved. CDR1 SGHTA and CDR2 FQGNSA come from the germline V gene. Trimming stripped 6 bases from V and 0 bases from J, with 6 bases between. The CDR3 sequence is 13 residues long. The CDR3 nucleotides are TGTGCCAGCAGGGGCAACTCCTACAATGAGCAGTTCTTC. Residues: CASRGNSYNEQFF.

The rearrangement links TRBV19 to TRBJ2-3, with 14 positions matching TRBD2. Losses at the gene ends were 5 bases for V and 5 bases for J; bases not matched to a gene: 6. The CDR3 runs 16 residues. Germline lookup yields CDR1 LNHDA and CDR2 SQIVND (reference sequence). CDR3 nucleotides: TGTGCCAGTAGTTCAAGACTAGCGGGGGGGATAGATACGCAGTATTTT. It encodes CASSSRLAGGIDTQYF.

A few counts support this clone. The chain employs TRBV28 and TRBJ1-2, with D perhaps matching TRBD1 (5 bases). Germline CDR1 MDHEN, CDR2 SYDVKM. CDR3 size: 14 residues. Trimming pared 3 bases from V and 2 bases from J, leaving 10 bases between. CDR3 DNA sequence: TGTGCCAGCAGTTTCTTGGGGGGGAACTATGGCTACACCTTC. It encodes CASSFLGGNYGYTF.

The chain couples TRBV10-3 to TRBJ1-5; 11 positions match TRBD1. CDR3 length: 15 residues. Per germline, CDR1 ENHRY and CDR2 SYGVKD. V lost 6 bases and J lost 5; bases outside the gene matches: 6. The CDR3 coding sequence is TGTGCCATCAGGGGGGGACAGGGGGATTATCAGCCCCAGCATTTT. Translated: CAIRGGQGDYQPQHF.

This rearrangement joins TRBV27 to TRBJ2-7, with 9 positions matching TRBD1. CDR1 MNHEY and CDR2 SMNVEV come from the germline V gene (reference sequence). Germline trimming cut 8 bases from V and 6 bases from J; bases unmatched to any gene: 8. There are 13 residues in the CDR3. The CDR3 loop reads CASWSRDRVEQYF. The CDR3 region has the DNA TGTGCCAGCTGGAGCCGGGACAGGGTCGAGCAGTACTTC.